This T cell receptor beta chain comes out of a study of blood T cell repertoires in COVID-19. Trimming took off 4 bases at V and 0 bases at J, with 10 bases between the two ends. Germline CDR1 and CDR2: MGHRA and YSYEKL. This CDR3 is built from 15 residues. Generated by immunoSEQ multiplex PCR, the TCRdb table keeps only in-frame clones and is missing some. The table has about 670,000 clones, about 90% seen once; the top ten hold roughly 0.25%. The receptor's source is a woman between 18 and 30 years old with acute or convalescent COVID-19. The V and J genes are TRBV4-1 and TRBJ1-5; D call uncertain. Sequencing was carried out using peripheral blood. The CDR3 region has the DNA TGCGCCAGCAGCCTCACAATGTATAGCAATCAGCCCCAGCATTTT. This codes for CASSLTMYSNQPQHF.